This T cell receptor beta chain comes out of a study of post-analysis software for immune sequencing data. Study-level background: Included among the disease courses, which were recorded for the cohort, were relapsing-remitting, secondary progressive and progressive-relapsing multiple sclerosis. The study, taken as a whole, reports: F-measure co-clustering was strong for batch-matched samples. With TRBV5-6, TRBV5-1 and TRBV20-1 included, a handful of TRBV segments were more frequent in patients than in controls. Multiple sclerosis was associated with a significant reduction in normalized Chao1 diversity relative to controls.

This CDR3 has 18 amino acids. Germline-derived CDR1 and CDR2 are SGHTA and FQGNSA. V was trimmed by 1 base and J by 2 bases, leaving 19 bases between them. Many counts were recorded for this clonotype. Its antigen is currently unknown. Prepared TCR beta cDNA libraries contained unique molecular identifiers. Starting from approximately 0.95 to 9.8 million T cells, the study yielded 460,000 or so cDNA molecules. One entry per CDR3 protein, called by TCRdb with MiXCR from the PCR reads. This sample carries roughly 180,000 distinct CDR3 sequences, approximately 31% of them seen once, and the ten largest clones take 1.5%.

This clonotype originated in a girl between 5 and 17 years old with multiple sclerosis. The sequencing input was blood. This chain links TRBV7-2 with TRBJ2-3; possible D gene TRBD1, 6 bases. The CDR3 reads CASSLVPSGRGITDTQYF. The CDR3 region has the DNA TGTGCCAGCAGCTTAGTGCCCTCGGGAAGGGGGATCACAGATACGCAGTATTTT.